This TCR beta chain was sequenced in a study of long-term antiretroviral therapy in people with HIV. The CDR3 contains 15 residues. In germline, CDR1 is KGHSH, CDR2 LQKENI. Trimming cost V 3 bases and J 3 bases, with 15 bases left between them. Donors needed at least one pre-ART PBMC sample plus at least two post-ART samples. Investigators performed immunoSEQ version v3.0 at survey level. Clones were sequenced by immunoSEQ multiplex PCR, and TCRdb holds only the in-frame ones, with some missing. The sample has some 18,000 clones; around four fifths are singletons. Comment on this clone: The antigen remains undetermined.

General study points: HIV repertoire CDR3 lengths ranged less widely than those of controls.

The clonotype comes from a man aged 25 to 40 with HIV. The source was unsorted PBMCs, collected 2.1 to 2.2 years before starting antiretroviral therapy. The chain couples TRBV18 to TRBJ2-7; possibly TRBD1 for D (6 bases). Written as DNA, the CDR3 is TGTGCCAGCTCACCTGCCGCAGGGGCTCTCTACGAGCAGTACTTC. Protein: CASSPAAGALYEQYF.